The T cell receptor (beta chain) described here comes from a study of blood T cell repertoires in COVID-19 (dated by TCRdb to 2020 to 2021). Background for the entire study: Samples from collaborators originated in the United States, Italy and Spain and spanned both the acute and convalescent phases of COVID-19. The material from the prospective study consisted of cDNA or gDNA derived from T cells, B-cell-depleted T cells, or PBMCs. The dataset comprised deeply sampled blood TCRbeta repertoires from subjects exposed to, actively infected with, or recovered from COVID-19. The repertoires were released in a freely available public database intended as a resource for research on the immune response to SARS-CoV-2. Samples came from the ongoing ImmuneRACE study (first 160 participants) plus 1,254 subjects from 6 global collaborators. The sample metadata nearly always contained a de-identified subject ID, COVID-19 status, age in years and sex. Where available, HLA class I and class II types were taken from metadata supplied by the sample provider and were not determined by assay-based typing.

Whole blood was collected in K2EDTA tubes by collaborating institutions according to the institutions' own protocols. Collaborator samples were shipped for TCRbeta analysis as frozen whole blood, isolated PBMCs, or DNA extracted from either sample type. The immunoSEQ Assay, a bias-controlled multiplex PCR, was used to amplify TCRbeta CDR3 regions from genomic DNA. On the study's bioinformatics: The number of nucleated cells in each sample was estimated by amplification of reference gene primers within the assay. Sequence reads were collapsed and filtered to measure the absolute abundance of every unique TCRbeta CDR3 rearrangement. For each sample, productive Simpson clonality was calculated by taking the square root of Simpson's diversity index across productive rearrangements. The source is immuneACCESS, and TCRdb retained only in-frame sequences with V and J called. Part of the clones is not carried over; for the studies checked, unresolved V genes explain less than half of this, and the remainder is unexplained. The D gene and trimming were derived from the DNA, and the V and J assignments and clone size from that table. A total of around 300,000 clones appear in this sample, around 81% of them only once. Less than 4.5% of the sample is in the top ten clones.

A distance of 16 bases separates the germline ends of V and J, which lose 0 bases and 5 bases respectively. According to the germline V gene, CDR1 reads ENHRY and CDR2 reads SYGVKD. Inclusive of the bounding cysteine and phenylalanine, the CDR3 is 16 residues long. This entry keeps only the CDR3 DNA: 48 bases, framed from base 1. This clone has a handful of counts. It has no known antigen specificity. The record has no base qualities; no much larger clone is one base away. On the study overall, not on this receptor specifically: The quantity of clinical and demographic metadata differed by source and by participant and was supplied without curation.

This sequence uses TRBV10-3 and TRBJ1-2; the D gene is perhaps TRBD1, on 5 matching bases. The TCR was taken from a woman aged 50 to 60 with active or convalescent COVID-19. The sample was peripheral blood. The nucleotides read TGTGCCATCAGTGAGTCGGCGGGACGTCAGCGGTATGGCTACACCTTC. It encodes CAISESAGRQRYGYTF.